This section outlines one TCR beta chain sequence together with its context. Its antigen remains unknown. This entry belongs to a study of OX40 agonist ivuxolimab in advanced cancers. Background on the study: Of mixed ages from about 20 to 90 and averaging roughly 64 years, the group was over 80% male. The eligibility criteria allowed prior anti-PD-1, anti-PD-L1 or anti-CTLA-4 therapy, and 40% had some. Broader study findings: Determination of antigen specificity was not performed for the expanded peripheral T cells. CD4+ and CD8+ blood T cells expanded clonally by week 6 at 0.1 to 3.0 mg/kg.

Using immunoSEQ multiplex PCR, the repertoire was profiled, and TCRdb retains in-frame clones only, with some absent. The sample lists tens of thousands of clones; about 94% were seen once. In germline, CDR1 is MNHEY, CDR2 SVGAGI. Trimming shortened V by 5 bases and J by 2 bases, and 6 bases separated the two germline ends. The CDR3 sequence is 12 residues long. The TCR originated in an adult with an advanced solid tumor such as melanoma, head and neck, liver or kidney cancer. The chain links TRBV6-5 to TRBJ1-1; D is uncertain. The sample here was CD4+ or CD8+ T cells sorted from blood, taken in a trial of the OX40 agonist ivuxolimab. CDR3 in DNA: TGTGCCAGCAGTCGGCAAAACACTGAAGCTTTCTTT. Amino acid sequence: CASSRQNTEAFF.